The sequence of this TCR beta chain was determined in a study of tumor-infiltrating lymphocytes in primary liver carcinoma. Whole-study context: Read depth, roughly 3.5 to 7.13 million productive TCRbeta reads, did not differ significantly between tissues.

The table lists this clonotype with a few counts. The antigen is undetermined. General study points: Top-250-clone fractions were significantly higher in tumors than in blood (p = 0.039).

The study co-extracted DNA and RNA from around 20-30 mg of unsorted bulk tissue. Sampling targeted five separate regions of each tumor, which included the tumor centre. There were over 90% viable tumor cells in every single sample of tumor. TCR beta cDNA was reverse-transcribed from roughly 0.45 ug of total RNA. The reaction used a constant-region primer and ProtoScript II reverse transcriptase. Slightly modified ARM-PCR, run as three nested multiplex PCR rounds, produced the TCR beta libraries. The opening two PCR rounds, approximately 10 cycles each, paired TRBV1-TRBV30 forward primers with a C-beta reverse primer. One entry per CDR3 protein, called by TCRdb with MiXCR from the multiplex PCR reads. The table has around 54,000 distinct CDR3 sequences, 70% to 80% seen once. Trimming left V 7 bases short and J 1 base short, with 10 bases between. The CDR3 extends over 13 amino acids.

The chain recombines TRBV12-3 or TRBV12-4 with TRBJ1-1; D is uncertain. Input material: liver tumor tissue from sampling region 2. Stated subset: tumor region T2, inferior pole. The TCR sequence derives from a man aged 35 to 55 with primary liver carcinoma and hepatitis B virus infection. Here the CDR3 reads CASTPTGNTEAFF. Here the CDR3 DNA reads TGTGCCAGCACCCCCACTGGGAACACTGAAGCTTTCTTT.